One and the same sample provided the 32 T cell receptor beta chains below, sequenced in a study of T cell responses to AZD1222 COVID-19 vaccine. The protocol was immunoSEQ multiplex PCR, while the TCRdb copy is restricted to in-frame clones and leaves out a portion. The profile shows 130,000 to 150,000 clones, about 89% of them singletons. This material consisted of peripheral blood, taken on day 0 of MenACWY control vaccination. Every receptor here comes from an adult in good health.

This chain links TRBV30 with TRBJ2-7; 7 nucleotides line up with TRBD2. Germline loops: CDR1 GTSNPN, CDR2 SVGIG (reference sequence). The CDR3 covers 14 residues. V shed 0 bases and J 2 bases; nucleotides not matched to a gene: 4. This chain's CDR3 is CAWSVPGRPYEQYF. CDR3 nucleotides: TGTGCCTGGAGTGTTCCCGGGAGGCCCTACGAGCAGTACTTC.

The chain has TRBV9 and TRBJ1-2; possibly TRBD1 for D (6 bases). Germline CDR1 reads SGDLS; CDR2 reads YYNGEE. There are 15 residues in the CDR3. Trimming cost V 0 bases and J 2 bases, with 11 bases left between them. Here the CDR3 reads CASSVAGRGNYGYTF. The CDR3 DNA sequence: TGTGCCAGCAGCGTAGCGGGCAGGGGAAACTATGGCTACACCTTC.

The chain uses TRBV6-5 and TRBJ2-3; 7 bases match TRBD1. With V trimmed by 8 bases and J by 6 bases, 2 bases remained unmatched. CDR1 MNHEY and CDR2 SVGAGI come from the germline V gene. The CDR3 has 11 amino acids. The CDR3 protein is CASDRADTQYF. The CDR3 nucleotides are TGTGCCAGCGACAGGGCCGATACGCAGTATTTT.

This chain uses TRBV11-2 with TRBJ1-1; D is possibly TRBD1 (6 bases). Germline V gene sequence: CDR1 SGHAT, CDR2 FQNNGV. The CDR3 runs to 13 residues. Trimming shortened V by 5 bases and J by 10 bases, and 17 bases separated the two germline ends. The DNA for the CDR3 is TGTGCCAGCAGCCGCTCGGATTCAGGGGCAGCTTTCTTT. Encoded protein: CASSRSDSGAAFF.

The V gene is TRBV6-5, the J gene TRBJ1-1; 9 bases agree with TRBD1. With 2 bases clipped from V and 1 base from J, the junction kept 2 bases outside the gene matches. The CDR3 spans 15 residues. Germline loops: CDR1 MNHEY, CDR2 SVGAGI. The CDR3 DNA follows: TGTGCCAGCAGTTACGGGACAGGGAGGAACACTGAAGCTTTCTTT. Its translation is CASSYGTGRNTEAFF.

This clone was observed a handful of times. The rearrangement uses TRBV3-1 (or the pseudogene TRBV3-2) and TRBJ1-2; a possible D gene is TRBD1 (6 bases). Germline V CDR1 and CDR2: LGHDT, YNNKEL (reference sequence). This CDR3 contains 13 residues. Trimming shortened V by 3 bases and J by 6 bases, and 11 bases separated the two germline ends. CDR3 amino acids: CASSHRGADGYTF. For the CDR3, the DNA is TGTGCCAGCAGCCATCGGGGGGCAGATGGCTACACCTTC.

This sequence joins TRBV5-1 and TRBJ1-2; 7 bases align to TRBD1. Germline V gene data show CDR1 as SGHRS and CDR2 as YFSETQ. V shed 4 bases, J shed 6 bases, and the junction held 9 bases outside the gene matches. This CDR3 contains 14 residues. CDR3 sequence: CASSLSGTENGYTF. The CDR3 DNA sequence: TGCGCCAGCAGCCTCTCAGGGACAGAGAATGGCTACACCTTC.

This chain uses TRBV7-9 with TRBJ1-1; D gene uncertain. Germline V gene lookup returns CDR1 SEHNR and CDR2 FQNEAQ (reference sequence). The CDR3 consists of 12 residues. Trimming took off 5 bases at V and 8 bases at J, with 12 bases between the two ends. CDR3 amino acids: CASSLQDFEAFF. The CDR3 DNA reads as TGTGCCAGCAGCCTTCAGGATTTCGAAGCTTTCTTT.

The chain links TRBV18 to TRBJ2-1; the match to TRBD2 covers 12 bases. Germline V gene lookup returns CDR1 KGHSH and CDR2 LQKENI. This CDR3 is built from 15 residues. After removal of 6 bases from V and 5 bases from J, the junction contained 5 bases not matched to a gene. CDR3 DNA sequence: TGTGCCAGCTCGCCGTGGACTAGCGGGAACAATGAGCAGTTCTTC. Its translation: CASSPWTSGNNEQFF.

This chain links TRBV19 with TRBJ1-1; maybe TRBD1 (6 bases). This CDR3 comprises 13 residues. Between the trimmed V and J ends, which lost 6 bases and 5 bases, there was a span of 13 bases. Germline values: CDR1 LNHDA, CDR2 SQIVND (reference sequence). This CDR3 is CASRPDRLTEAFF. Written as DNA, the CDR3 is TGTGCCAGTAGGCCCGACAGGTTGACTGAAGCTTTCTTT.

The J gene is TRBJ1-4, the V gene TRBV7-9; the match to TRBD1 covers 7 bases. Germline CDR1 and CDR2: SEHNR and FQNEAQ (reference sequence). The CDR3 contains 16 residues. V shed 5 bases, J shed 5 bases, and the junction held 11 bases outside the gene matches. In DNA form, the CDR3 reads TGTGCCAGCAGCAAATCTTCCGGGACAGAGAATGAAAAACTGTTTTTT. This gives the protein CASSKSSGTENEKLFF.

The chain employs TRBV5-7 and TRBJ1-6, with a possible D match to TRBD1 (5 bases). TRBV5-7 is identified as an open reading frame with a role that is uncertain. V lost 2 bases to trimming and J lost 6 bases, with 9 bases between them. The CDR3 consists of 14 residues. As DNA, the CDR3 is TGTGCCAGCAGCTTTGGTGGGACTAATTCACCCCTCCACTTT. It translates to CASSFGGTNSPLHF.

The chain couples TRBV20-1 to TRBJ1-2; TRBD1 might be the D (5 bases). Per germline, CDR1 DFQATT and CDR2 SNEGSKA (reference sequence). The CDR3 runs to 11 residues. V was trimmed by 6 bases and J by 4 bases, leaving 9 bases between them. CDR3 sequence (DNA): TGCAGTGCGAGACAGCCCTATGGCTACACCTTC. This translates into CSARQPYGYTF.

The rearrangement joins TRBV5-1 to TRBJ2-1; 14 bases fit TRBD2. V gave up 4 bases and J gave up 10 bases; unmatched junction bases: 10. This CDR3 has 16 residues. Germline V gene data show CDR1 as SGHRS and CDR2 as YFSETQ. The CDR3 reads CASSARTSGGSSEQFF. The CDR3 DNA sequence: TGCGCCAGCAGCGCCCGGACTAGCGGGGGGTCCTCGGAGCAGTTCTTC.

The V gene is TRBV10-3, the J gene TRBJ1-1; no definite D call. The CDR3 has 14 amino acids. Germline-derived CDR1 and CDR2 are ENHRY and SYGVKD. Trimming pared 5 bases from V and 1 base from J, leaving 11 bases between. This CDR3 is CAISLNTANTEAFF. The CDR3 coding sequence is TGTGCCATCAGTCTCAATACAGCGAACACTGAAGCTTTCTTT.

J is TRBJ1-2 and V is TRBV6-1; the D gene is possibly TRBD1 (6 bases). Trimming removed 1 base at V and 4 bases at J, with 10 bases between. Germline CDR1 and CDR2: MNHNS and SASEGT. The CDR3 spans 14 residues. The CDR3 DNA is TGTGCCAGCAGTGAAGAGGGGGTGGGCTATGGCTACACCTTC. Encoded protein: CASSEEGVGYGYTF.

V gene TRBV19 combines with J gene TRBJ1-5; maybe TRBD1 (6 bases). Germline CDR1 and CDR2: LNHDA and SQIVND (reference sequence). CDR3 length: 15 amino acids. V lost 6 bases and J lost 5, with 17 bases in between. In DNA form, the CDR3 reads TGTGCCAGTAGCCGGCGACAGGTGGGGGATCAGCCCCAGCATTTT. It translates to CASSRRQVGDQPQHF. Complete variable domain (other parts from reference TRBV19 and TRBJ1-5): DGGITQSPKYLFRKEGQNVTLSCEQNLNHDAMYWYRQDPGQGLRLIYYSQIVNDFQKGDIAEGYSVSREKKESFPLTVTSAQKNPTAFYLCASSRRQVGDQPQHFGDGTRLSIL.

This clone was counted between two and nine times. CDR3 sequence reads: CASSQDSPGTSGRANTGELFF. CDR3 nucleotides: TGTGCCAGCAGCCAAGATTCTCCCGGGACTAGCGGGAGAGCGAACACCGGGGAGCTGTTTTTT. The rearrangement uses TRBV4-2 and TRBJ2-2, with 14 bases matching TRBD2. V shed 0 bases and J 0 bases; nucleotides not matched to a gene: 9. This CDR3 has 21 amino acids. Germline V CDR1 and CDR2: LGHNA, YNFKEQ.

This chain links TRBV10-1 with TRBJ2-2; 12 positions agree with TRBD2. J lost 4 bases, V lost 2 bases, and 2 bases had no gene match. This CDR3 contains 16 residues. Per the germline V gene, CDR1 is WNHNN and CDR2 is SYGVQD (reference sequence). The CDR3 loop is CASSEGLAGITGELFF. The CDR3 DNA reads TGCGCCAGCAGTGAGGGACTAGCGGGGATCACCGGGGAGCTGTTTTTT.

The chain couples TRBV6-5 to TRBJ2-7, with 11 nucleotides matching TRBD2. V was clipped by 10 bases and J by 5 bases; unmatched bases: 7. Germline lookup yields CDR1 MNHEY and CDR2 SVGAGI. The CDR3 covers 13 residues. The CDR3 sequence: CATSTSGRNEQYF. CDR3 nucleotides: TGTGCCACGAGTACTAGCGGGAGAAACGAGCAGTACTTC.

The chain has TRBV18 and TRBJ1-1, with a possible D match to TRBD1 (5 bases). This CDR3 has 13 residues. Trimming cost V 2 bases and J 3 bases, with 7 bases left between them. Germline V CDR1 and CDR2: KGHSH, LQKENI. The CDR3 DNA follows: TGTGCCAGCTCACCAGGACAACACACTGAAGCTTTCTTT. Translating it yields CASSPGQHTEAFF.

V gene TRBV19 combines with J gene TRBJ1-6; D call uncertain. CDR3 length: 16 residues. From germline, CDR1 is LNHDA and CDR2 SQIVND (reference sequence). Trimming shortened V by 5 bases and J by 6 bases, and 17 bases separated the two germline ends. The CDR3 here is CASSHTGPRGNSPLHF. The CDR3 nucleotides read TGTGCCAGTAGTCATACCGGGCCCCGGGGTAATTCACCCCTCCACTTT.

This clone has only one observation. DNA for the CDR3: TGTGCCAGCAGTCTCCCAATTTCGGCCACGAGCAATCAGCCCCAGCATTTT. It codes for CASSLPISATSNQPQHF. The J gene is TRBJ1-5, the V gene TRBV28; D is unclear. Germline V CDR1 and CDR2: MDHEN, SYDVKM. Trimming removed 5 bases at V and 1 base at J, with 18 bases between. The length of the CDR3 is 17 residues.

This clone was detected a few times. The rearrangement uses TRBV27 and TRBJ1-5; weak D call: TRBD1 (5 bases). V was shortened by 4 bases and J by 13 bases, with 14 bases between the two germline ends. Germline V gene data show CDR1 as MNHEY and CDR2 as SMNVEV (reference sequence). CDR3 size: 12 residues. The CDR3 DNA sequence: TGTGCCAGCAGTTCCGCCGGCGGGGCTCAGCATTTT. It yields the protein CASSSAGGAQHF.

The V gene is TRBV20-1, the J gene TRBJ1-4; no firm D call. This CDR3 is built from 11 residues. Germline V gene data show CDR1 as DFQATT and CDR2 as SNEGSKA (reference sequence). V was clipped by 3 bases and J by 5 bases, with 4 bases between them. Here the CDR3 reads CSASGNEKLFF. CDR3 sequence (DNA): TGCAGTGCTAGCGGGAATGAAAAACTGTTTTTT.

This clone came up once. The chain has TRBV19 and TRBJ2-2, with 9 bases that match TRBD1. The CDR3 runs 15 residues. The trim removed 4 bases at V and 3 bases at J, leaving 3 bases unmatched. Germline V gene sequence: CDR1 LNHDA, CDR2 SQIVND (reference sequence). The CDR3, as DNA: TGTGCCAGTAGTAGGGACAGGGTCGACACCGGGGAGCTGTTTTTT. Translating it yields CASSRDRVDTGELFF.

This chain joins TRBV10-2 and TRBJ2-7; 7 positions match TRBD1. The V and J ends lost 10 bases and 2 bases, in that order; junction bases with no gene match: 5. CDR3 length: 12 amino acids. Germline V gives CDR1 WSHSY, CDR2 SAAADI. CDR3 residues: CATTGTAYEQYF. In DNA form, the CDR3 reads TGCGCCACCACCGGGACAGCCTACGAGCAGTACTTC.

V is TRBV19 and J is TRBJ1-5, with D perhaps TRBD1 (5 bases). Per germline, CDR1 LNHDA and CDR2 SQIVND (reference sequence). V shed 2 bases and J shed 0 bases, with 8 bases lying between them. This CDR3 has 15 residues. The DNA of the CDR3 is TGTGCCAGTAGTATATCCAGGGCTAGCAATCAGCCCCAGCATTTT. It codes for CASSISRASNQPQHF.

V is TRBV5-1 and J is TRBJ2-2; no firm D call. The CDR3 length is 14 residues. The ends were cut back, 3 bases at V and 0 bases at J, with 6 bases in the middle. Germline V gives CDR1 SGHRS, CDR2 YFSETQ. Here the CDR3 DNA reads TGCGCCAGCAGCTACGGGTCGAACACCGGGGAGCTGTTTTTT. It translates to CASSYGSNTGELFF.

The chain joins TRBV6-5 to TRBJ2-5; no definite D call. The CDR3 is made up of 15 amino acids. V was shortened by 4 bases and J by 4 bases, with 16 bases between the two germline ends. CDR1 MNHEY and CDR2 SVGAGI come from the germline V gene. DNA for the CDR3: TGTGCCAGCAGTTCCTTAGAGACCTGGGGAGAGACCCAGTACTTC. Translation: CASSSLETWGETQYF.

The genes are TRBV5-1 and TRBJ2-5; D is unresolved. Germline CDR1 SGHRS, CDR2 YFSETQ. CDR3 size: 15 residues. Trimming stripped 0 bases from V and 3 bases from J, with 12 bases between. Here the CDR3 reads CASSLDVPSKETQYF. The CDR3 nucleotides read TGCGCCAGCAGCTTGGACGTCCCGTCCAAAGAGACCCAGTACTTC. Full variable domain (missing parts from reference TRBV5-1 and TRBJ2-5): KAGVTQTPRYLIKTRGQQVTLSCSPISGHRSVSWYQQTPGQGLQFLFEYFSETQRNKGNFPGRFSGRQFSNSRSEMNVSTLELGDSALYLCASSLDVPSKETQYFGPGTRLLVL.

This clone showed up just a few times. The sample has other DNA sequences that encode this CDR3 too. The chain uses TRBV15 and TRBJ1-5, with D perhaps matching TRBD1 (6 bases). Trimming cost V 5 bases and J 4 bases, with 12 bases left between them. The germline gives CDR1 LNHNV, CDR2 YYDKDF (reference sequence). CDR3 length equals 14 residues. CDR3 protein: CATSGEGGNQPQHF. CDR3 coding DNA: TGTGCCACCAGCGGGGAAGGGGGTAATCAGCCCCAGCATTTT.